These T cell receptor beta chains were read from a single sample in a study of blood T cell repertoires in COVID-19. The repertoire was sequenced with immunoSEQ multiplex PCR; TCRdb's copy has only in-frame clones and lacks some. The table records approximately 270,000 clones, approximately 90% of them present only once. The sequenced sample consisted of PBMCs or T cells enriched from blood (not recorded which). The source of these receptors is a man aged 35 to 55 who had been exposed to COVID-19. Both conserved end residues are part of each CDR3. The D gene is left open where the match is weak. Where a row states a size, it is once, few, many or the class of an expanded clone; other rows omit it.

>few|17|TRBV5-5|-|TRBJ2-2
CASSFSLSGVNTGELFF
TGTGCCAGCAGCTTTTCTTTGTCGGGAGTTAACACCGGGGAGCTGTTTTTT
>-|15|TRBV6-5|TRBD2|TRBJ2-3
CASSSTSGRSDAQYF
TGTGCCAGCAGCTCGACTAGCGGGAGATCGGATGCGCAGTATTTT
>-|13|TRBV6-5|-|TRBJ1-2
CASSYEGSQGYTF
TGTGCCAGCAGTTACGAGGGATCGCAAGGCTACACCTTC
>-|15|TRBV29-1|-|TRBJ2-1
CSVLGEGLLGDEQFF
TGCAGCGTATTGGGCGAGGGATTACTTGGCGATGAGCAGTTCTTC
>-|15|TRBV28|TRBD1|TRBJ1-5
CASSTRDRVDQPQHF
TGTGCCAGCAGTACCCGGGACAGGGTAGATCAGCCCCAGCATTTT
>-|14|TRBV5-6|TRBD1|TRBJ2-7
CASRGTGVGYEQYF
TGTGCCAGCAGAGGAACAGGGGTGGGATACGAGCAGTACTTC
>-|12|TRBV30|-|TRBJ1-2
CAGGAEDNGYTF
TGTGCCGGGGGCGCTGAGGATAATGGCTACACCTTC
>few|15|TRBV19|TRBD1|TRBJ2-1
CASSIGQGPYNEQFF
TGTGCCAGTAGTATCGGACAGGGGCCCTACAATGAGCAGTTCTTC
>-|13|TRBV28|TRBD1|TRBJ1-2
CASSLEGARGYTF
TGTGCCAGCAGTTTGGAGGGGGCGCGAGGCTACACCTTC
>-|16|TRBV28|-|TRBJ2-7
CASRGLPGDTNYEQYF
TGTGCCAGCAGAGGGTTACCTGGGGACACCAACTACGAGCAGTACTTC
>-|14|TRBV7-2|-|TRBJ2-5
CASSLYNVQETQYF
TGTGCCAGCAGCTTATATAATGTCCAAGAGACCCAGTACTTC
>-|12|TRBV30|-|TRBJ1-1
CAWSRLNTEAFF
TGTGCCTGGAGCAGGCTGAACACTGAAGCTTTCTTT
>-|15|TRBV3-1/TRBV3-2|-|TRBJ1-4
CASTEGVMSNEKLFF
TGTGCCAGCACGGAGGGAGTAATGTCTAATGAAAAACTGTTTTTT
>once|16|TRBV10-3|TRBD2|TRBJ2-3
CAIRGFGRESTDTQYF
TGTGCCATCAGGGGATTTGGGCGGGAGAGTACAGATACGCAGTATTTT
>-|16|TRBV27|TRBD2|TRBJ2-7
CASLPLAGRVSYEQYF
TGTGCCAGCTTACCCTTAGCGGGTCGAGTCTCCTACGAGCAGTACTTC
>-|13|TRBV3-1/TRBV3-2|-|TRBJ2-7
CASSQEGGREQYF
TGTGCCAGCAGCCAAGAGGGTGGGAGGGAGCAGTACTTC
>once|14|TRBV28|-|TRBJ1-4
CAIGPSSGVEKLFF
TGTGCCATCGGCCCCTCATCAGGGGTCGAAAAACTGTTTTTT
>-|15|TRBV13|TRBD1|TRBJ2-7
CASSERQGLRYEQYF
TGTGCCAGCAGCGAAAGACAGGGTTTAAGGTACGAGCAGTACTTC
>-|13|TRBV18|-|TRBJ1-4
CASSQRDSEKLFF
TGTGCCAGCTCACAACGAGACTCTGAAAAACTGTTTTTT
>once|15|TRBV5-1|-|TRBJ2-7
CASTKNRGTTYEQYF
TGCGCCAGCACCAAAAACAGGGGGACTACCTACGAGCAGTACTTC